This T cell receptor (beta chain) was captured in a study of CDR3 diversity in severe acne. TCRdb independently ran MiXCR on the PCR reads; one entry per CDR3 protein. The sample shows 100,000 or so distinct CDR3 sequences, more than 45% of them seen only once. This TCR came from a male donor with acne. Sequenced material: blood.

The CDR3 reads CASSPPTSGRAGQETQYF. The CDR3 nucleotides read TGTGCCAGCAGCCCACCTACTAGCGGGAGGGCAGGGCAAGAGACCCAGTACTTC. The chain has TRBV7-9 and TRBJ2-5; 13 positions agree with TRBD2. J was trimmed by 2 bases and V by 5 bases; bases with no gene match: 11. This CDR3 is 18 amino acids long. In germline, CDR1 is SEHNR, CDR2 FQNEAQ (reference sequence).